The sequence of this TCR beta chain was determined in a study of CDR3 diversity in severe acne. With regard to this clonotype: Sequence at one end of the junction differs from germline and may be a read error.

This CDR3 has 13 amino acids. Looked up from germline, CDR1 is SGHTA and CDR2 is FQGNSA. TCRdb called the PCR reads again in MiXCR, with one record for every CDR3 protein. The sample includes approximately 90,000 distinct CDR3 sequences, about 52% of them seen just once. The TCR was taken from a male donor in good health, serving as a control. Sequenced material: blood. This sequence joins TRBV7-2 and TRBJ1-5; no definite D call. The CDR3 coding sequence is TGTGCCGGCAGCTTTTGGGTGAACCAGCCCCAGCATTTT. Its protein product is CAGSFWVNQPQHF.